This TCR beta chain was recovered during a study of Ad26.COV2.S vaccination and SARS-CoV-2 variants (dated by TCRdb to about 2021). Regarding the complete study: Donors in the vaccine arm were drawn from COV1001, a multicentre, randomized, double-blind, placebo-controlled phase I-IIa trial testing Ad26.COV2.S in healthy adults. Ad26.COV2.S was administered intramuscularly at 5 x 10^10 or 1 x 10^11 viral particles, either as a single shot or as two shots given 56 days apart. TCRbeta repertoire sequencing served as the tool for gauging how specific and how broad the SARS-CoV-2-reactive T cell receptors were following Ad26.COV2.S vaccination. A total of roughly 30 samples were included in the TCR-sequenced set, comprising about 20 Ad26.COV2.S vaccine recipients, 5 placebo recipients and 8 SARS-CoV-2 convalescent individuals. Trial participants were randomized into five groups of five: low-dose or high-dose Ad26.COV2.S given once or twice, or placebo on both occasions. Blinding of investigators to trial group allocation was maintained during experiments and outcome assessment.

This sample's treatment or condition label indicates: some 20 received Ad26.COV2.S at low or high dose, single or two shots; 5 received placebo; per-sample allocation not given. Repertoires of vaccine and placebo recipients were sequenced from samples taken on day 63 after the first injection. Between 29 July and 7 August 2020, Cohort 1b enrolled 20 to 30 adults aged 18-55 years at one site in Boston, USA. Ad26.COV2.S was a replication-incompetent adenovirus type 26 vector expressing a prefusion-stabilized SARS-CoV-2 spike protein from the original Wuhan strain. V is shortened by 2 bases, J by 2 bases, and the region joining them spans 11 bases. Including cysteine and phenylalanine, the CDR3 has 15 amino acids. Of the read, only the CDR3 DNA is kept; its 45 bases are in frame from base 1. Based on the germline V gene, the CDR1 and CDR2 sequences are SNHLY and FYNNEI. The immunoSEQ Assay was the method used to sequence TCRbeta CDR3 regions. After extraction, genomic DNA underwent amplification by bias-controlled multiplex PCR, followed by high-throughput sequencing. As for the authors' bioinformatics: To quantify the absolute abundance of every unique TCRbeta CDR3 region, sequences were collapsed and filtered. T cell fraction was estimated by normalizing TCRbeta template counts to usable DNA, with usable DNA measured through amplification of reference genes found in all nucleated cells. Repertoire TCRs were annotated as SARS-CoV-2-specific by exact matching of V gene, CDR3 amino acid sequence and J gene to a known reactive TCR set. The reference SARS-CoV-2 TCR set came from MIRA and was filtered for enrichment in COVID-19-positive ImmuneCODE repertoires, removing public or cross-reactive TCRs. Using the MIRA antigens, annotated TCRs were further analysed by specific ORF or by position within an ORF. Depth was the summed frequency of annotated unique rearrangements, while breadth was defined as annotated unique rearrangements over total unique productive rearrangements. TCR breadth was compared between groups using two-sided Wilcoxon rank-sum tests. TCRdb stores this immuneACCESS table with in-frame sequences only. Part of the clones is absent; in the studies checked, under half of the shortfall reflects unresolved V genes, and no reason is known for the rest. That table is the source of V, J and clone size, and D and trimming were worked out from the DNA. For this sample there are some 450,000 clones; 90% appear just once. The ten largest account for around 4.5% of the sample.

Note on this clone: The clone's antigen remains unknown. Base qualities are not recorded, but no much larger clone differs from it by a single base.

Broad study findings and their caveats: The authors noted that total T cell responses may have been underestimated by the TCR breadth and depth analyses. The study was not powered for comparison of responses between vaccine doses or regimens. Substantial breadth of spike-specific CD8+ and CD4+ T cell responses was reported after vaccination. Higher spike-specific TCR breadth was observed in Ad26.COV2.S recipients than in placebo recipients (P = 0.0014). Comparable non-spike TCR breadth was observed between vaccine and placebo recipients, consistent with only spike being contained in the vaccine.

This sequence uses TRBV2 and TRBJ2-3; possibly the D gene is TRBD2, per 5 matching bases. Sequenced material: peripheral blood, taken in a trial of Ad26.COV2.S vaccine versus placebo. The sequence came from a person between 18 and 65 years old who received the Ad26.COV2.S COVID-19 vaccine or a placebo. The DNA sequence follows: TGTGCCAGCAGTGAAACTAGTGTGACCACAGATACGCAGTATTTT. It encodes CASSETSVTTDTQYF.